A single sample is the source of the 21 T cell receptor beta chains below, sequenced in a study of tumor and adjacent non-tumor tissue in lung cancer. The template was RNA from unsorted bulk tissue. Three rounds of nested PCR, following a modified ARM-PCR protocol, produced the TCRbeta library. One entry per CDR3 protein, called by TCRdb with MiXCR from the multiplex PCR reads. The data show about 90,000 distinct CDR3 sequences, about 61% seen once. The material sequenced was lung tumor tissue. These receptors were obtained from a man aged 65 to 79 with non-small cell lung cancer.

The sample holds many counts of this clonotype. In nucleotides, the CDR3 is TGCGCCAGCAGCCAAGTGACAGGGTCCTCTAACTATGGCTACGAGCAGTACTTC. Translation: CASSQVTGSSNYGYEQYF. The rearrangement links TRBV4-1 to TRBJ2-7; 7 bases fit TRBD1. V was clipped by 1 base and J by 3 bases; unmatched bases: 15. The CDR3 totals 18 residues. The germline CDR1 and CDR2 sequences are MGHRA and YSYEKL.

The gene calls are TRBV28 and TRBJ2-1; TRBD2 agrees at 9 bases. The CDR3 runs 17 residues. Germline assignment: CDR1 MDHEN and CDR2 SYDVKM. The junction had 14 bases not matched to a gene; V was cut back by 5 bases and J by 6 bases. This CDR3 is CASSHRTSVGAGNEQFF. The CDR3 bases are TGTGCCAGCAGTCACCGGACTAGCGTGGGGGCGGGCAATGAGCAGTTCTTC.

A single count supports this clonotype. This may stem from a read error, because a much larger clone lies one nucleotide away. The rearrangement joins TRBV24-1 to TRBJ2-3; D gene ambiguous. The germline V gene has CDR1 KGHDR and CDR2 SFDVKD. This CDR3 comprises 13 residues. Here the CDR3 reads CATNRRPTDTHYF. DNA for the CDR3: TGTGCCACCAACCGTCGGCCTACAGATACGCACTATTTT.

The count of this clonotype is one. This may stem from a read error, because a much larger clone lies one nucleotide away. This chain connects TRBV5-5 to TRBJ2-1, with D possibly TRBD1 on 6 matching bases. This CDR3 comprises 15 residues. The germline V gene encodes CDR1 SGHKS and CDR2 YYEKEE (reference sequence). The CDR3 DNA reads TGTGCCAGCAGCTTACAGGGAAGCTCCTACATTGAGCAGTTCTTC. This sequence encodes CASSLQGSSYIEQFF.

In its sample, this clonotype was seen once. One end of the junction does not line up with germline, which may come from a read error. J is TRBJ1-1 and V is TRBV18; TRBD1 might be the D (5 bases). The CDR3 is 15 residues long. Germline V gene lookup returns CDR1 KGHSH and CDR2 LQKENI. The CDR3 nucleotides read TGTGCCAGCTCACCGCGGGGGGAGCACGGCCTTGTAGCTCTCTTT. Translating gives CASSPRGEHGLVALF.

On this clonotype itself: One end of the junction does not line up with germline, which may come from a read error. J is TRBJ2-1 and V is TRBV12-3 or TRBV12-4; D gene ambiguous. There are 13 residues in the CDR3. The CDR3 reads CATAPRSYIEQFF. The CDR3 nucleotides read TGTGCCACCGCCCCGCGGAGCTACATTGAGCAGTTCTTC.

This clonotype was found many times. The CDR3 reads CASQRGILALAAFF. In nucleotides, the CDR3 is TGTGCCAGCCAAAGGGGTATACTTGCCTTGGCGGCTTTCTTT. The J gene is TRBJ1-1, the V gene TRBV6-6; tentative D call: TRBD1 (5 bases). V was trimmed by 8 bases and J by 11 bases, leaving 24 bases between them. CDR1 and CDR2 (germline): MNHNY, SVGAGI (reference sequence). CDR3 length: 14 amino acids.

Concerning this clonotype: This clone may be a read error of a much larger clone one base away. The chain employs TRBV5-1 and TRBJ2-7; perhaps TRBD1 as D (6 bases). The CDR3 spans 16 residues. CDR1 SGHRS and CDR2 YFSETQ come from the germline V gene. CDR3 bases: TGCGTCAGCAGCTTGGGCCACCGGGACACGACCTACGAGCAGTACTTC. Its translation: CVSSLGHRDTTYEQYF. Together with reference TRBV5-1 and TRBJ2-7, the CDR3 gives the full variable domain: KAGVTQTPRYLIKTRGQQVTLSCSPISGHRSVSWYQQTPGQGLQFLFEYFSETQRNKGNFPGRFSGRQFSNSRSEMNVSTLELGDSALYLCVSSLGHRDTTYEQYFGPGTRLTVT.

About this clonotype itself: A junction boundary mismatches the germline segment, possibly from a read error. The chain uses TRBV4-2 and TRBJ2-4, with no clear D. The CDR3 totals 15 residues. The germline gives CDR1 LGHNA, CDR2 YNFKEQ. The DNA for the CDR3 is TGTGCCAGCAGTCAAGATCGGGCAGTTCGCCGATTTCAGTACTTC. It is translated as CASSQDRAVRRFQYF.

Comment on this clonotype: Compared with germline, one end of the junction differs, possibly owing to a read error. The chain couples TRBV28 to TRBJ2-5, with a weak D call TRBD1 (5 bases). Germline-derived CDR1 and CDR2 are MDHEN and SYDVKM. This CDR3 contains 16 residues. The CDR3 spells CAGSFNAVGPGETQYF. In nucleotides, the CDR3 is TGTGCCGGCAGTTTCAACGCGGTGGGGCCAGGAGAGACCCAGTACTTC.

The chain couples TRBV6-6 to TRBJ1-2; D is perhaps TRBD1 (6 bases). Trimming took off 8 bases at V and 4 bases at J, with 20 bases between the two ends. Germline V CDR1 and CDR2: MNHNY, SVGAGI (reference sequence). This CDR3 comprises 15 residues. In DNA, the CDR3 is TGTGCCAGCTGTTTGAAGAGGGGGTCCAGCTATGGCTACACCTTC. Protein: CASCLKRGSSYGYTF.

Comments on this clonotype: The junction does not match germline at one end; this may be a read error. The chain employs TRBV11-2 and TRBJ2-1, with D unclear. Germline V CDR1 and CDR2: SGHAT, FQNNGV. The CDR3 extends over 16 amino acids. The CDR3 bases are TGTCCCAGCAGGCCAACTAACGGTGGAAACTACAATGAGCAGTTCTTC. As protein: CPSRPTNGGNYNEQFF. Complete variable domain (other parts from reference TRBV11-2 and TRBJ2-1): EAGVAQSPRYKIIEKRQSVAFWCNPISGHATLYWYQQILGQGPKLLIQFQNNGVVDDSQLPKDRFSAERLKGVDSTLKIQPAKLEDSAVYLCPSRPTNGGNYNEQFFGPGTRLTVL.

This clonotype has just a few counts. The V and J genes are TRBV28 and TRBJ1-1; TRBD1 matches at 8 bases. J was trimmed by 6 bases and V by 9 bases; bases with no gene match: 9. CDR3 size: 13 residues. Germline CDR1 is MDHEN and CDR2 is SYDVKM. In nucleotides, the CDR3 is TGTGCCAGTCCAGGCCAGGGGGCATCTGAAGCTTTCTTT. It translates to CASPGQGASEAFF.

This clonotype was detected only a few times. The chain employs TRBV5-1 and TRBJ2-2, with a tentative D call TRBD2 (6 bases). V lost 1 base and J lost 5, with 9 bases in between. The germline V gene encodes CDR1 SGHRS and CDR2 YFSETQ. The CDR3 runs to 14 residues. The CDR3 loop is CASSLIRGTGELFF. The CDR3 nucleotides are TGCGCCAGCAGCTTGATCCGGGGGACCGGGGAGCTGTTTTTT.

This clonotype was found once. The chain has TRBV29-1 and TRBJ2-3, with 9 bases fitting TRBD2. The CDR3 is made up of 13 amino acids. J lost 6 bases, V lost 8 bases, and 9 bases had no gene match. The germline CDR1 and CDR2 sequences are SQVTM and ANQGSEA. The CDR3 sequence: CSPRRAGGDTQYF. In DNA form, the CDR3 reads TGCAGCCCCCGGCGAGCGGGGGGTGATACGCAGTATTTT.

Concerning this clonotype itself: At one end the junction does not follow the germline gene, possibly because of a read error. This sequence joins TRBV6-1 and TRBJ2-6, with a possible D match to TRBD1 (6 bases). Per germline, CDR1 MNHNS and CDR2 SASEGT. CDR3 length equals 16 residues. The CDR3 sequence is CASSAEDSSGANLLDF. The CDR3 DNA follows: TGTGCCAGCAGTGCCGAGGACAGCTCTGGGGCCAACCTCCTGGATTTC.

This chain uses TRBV6-2 or TRBV6-3 with TRBJ1-3; D remains ambiguous. The CDR3 has 16 residues. CDR1 and CDR2 from the germline V gene are MNHEY and SVGEGT. V lost 2 bases and J lost 0, with 11 bases in between. CDR3 DNA sequence: TGTGCCAGCAGTTACGAACCACCCACCTCTGGAAACACCATATATTTT. This gives the protein CASSYEPPTSGNTIYF.

This clonotype has a handful of counts. The chain has TRBV5-1 and TRBJ2-5, with a possible D match to TRBD2 (6 bases). Germline-derived CDR1 and CDR2 are SGHRS and YFSETQ. Trimming cost V 7 bases and J 5 bases, with 18 bases left between them. This CDR3 spans 14 amino acids. In DNA form, the CDR3 reads TGCGCCAGCCGATCGGGACTTCTTTCGGAGACCCAGTACTTC. This encodes CASRSGLLSETQYF.

As concerns this clonotype: Germline and junction disagree at one end, which may indicate a read error. The chain uses TRBV6-5 and TRBJ2-2; a weak D match, TRBD2 (5 bases). The V gene's germline CDR1 is MNHEY and CDR2 SVGAGI. There are 14 residues in the CDR3. The CDR3 coding sequence is TGTACCAGCAGTGGGCAGGTGGCCCCCGGGAAGCTGTTTTTT. Its protein is CTSSGQVAPGKLFF.

To note about this clonotype: A much larger clone differs by one base, so this may be a read error. The chain has TRBV5-4 and TRBJ2-1; 8 nucleotides line up with TRBD2. Germline loops: CDR1 SGHNT, CDR2 YYREEE (reference sequence). There are 13 residues in the CDR3. DNA of the CDR3: TGTACCAGCAGCCCTGGACTAGCCCATGAGCAGTTCTTC. It translates to CTSSPGLAHEQFF. Using reference TRBV5-4 and TRBJ2-1 for the parts outside the CDR3, the full variable domain is ETGVTQSPTHLIKTRGQQVTLRCSSQSGHNTVSWYQQALGQGPQFIFQYYREEENGRGNFPPRFSGLQFPNYSSELNVNALELDDSALYLCTSSPGLAHEQFFGPGTRLTVL.

This clonotype came up once. The junction departs from germline at one end; a sequencing error may be responsible. The chain employs TRBV11-2 and TRBJ2-3; D may be TRBD1 (6 bases). Germline CDR1 and CDR2: SGHAT and FQNNGV. The CDR3 is 17 residues long. This chain's CDR3 is CASSNAVGGWGTDTQYF. CDR3 DNA sequence: TGTGCCAGCAGCAACGCCGTTGGGGGCTGGGGCACGGATACGCAGTATTTT.